This is a list of T cell receptor beta chains from one sample in a study of blood T cell repertoires in COVID-19. Measured with immunoSEQ multiplex PCR; TCRdb has only the in-frame clones, and not every one. Among about 200,000 clones, around 90% were seen once, and the ten largest hold around 8.9%. The sequencing sample was made of PBMCs or T cells enriched from blood (not recorded which). The receptors were gathered from a young woman who had recovered from COVID-19. The conserved cysteine and the conserved F or W are not part of the CDR3 here. The order of the fields is V gene, clone size, J gene, CDR3 protein. Where a row states a size, it is once, few, many or the class of an expanded clone; other rows omit it.

>TRBV20-1|NA|TRBJ1-1
SAPRGSEAF
>TRBV28|once|TRBJ1-2
ASSPLGQGYGYT
>TRBV7-2|NA|TRBJ2-2
ASSFGQVLTGELF
>TRBV5-6|NA|TRBJ1-1
ASSSTGSEAF
>TRBV20-1|NA|TRBJ2-5
SATLGETQY
>TRBV28|once|TRBJ1-1
ASSFLGQTYTEAF
>TRBV18|NA|TRBJ1-1
ASSLQTGWAF
>TRBV13|NA|TRBJ2-3
ASSWGEPTQY
>TRBV2|once|TRBJ2-2
ASRRLAGGPVGELF
>TRBV30|NA|TRBJ1-4
ACDRVGEKLF
>TRBV27|NA|TRBJ2-7
ASSLKAGLYEQY
>TRBV19|NA|TRBJ1-2
ASSLGTTGAYGYT
>TRBV14|NA|TRBJ2-5
ASSQDSYRNQETQY
>TRBV9|NA|TRBJ2-2
ASSVRSTGLGGELF
>TRBV18|NA|TRBJ2-7
ASTGDRGDEQY
>TRBV28|NA|TRBJ2-5
ASTPSAGRETQY
>TRBV11-2|NA|TRBJ2-5
ASSLRDRGGGETQY
>TRBV5-5|once|TRBJ1-4
ASSLWGANEKLF
>TRBV6-5|NA|TRBJ1-1
ASSPQQGGNTEAF
>TRBV30|NA|TRBJ2-1
ASDLWGGNEQF
>TRBV3-1/TRBV3-2|NA|TRBJ1-3
ASSRAGTGGNTIY
>TRBV10-3|NA|TRBJ1-1
AIQGVGEAF
>TRBV9|NA|TRBJ2-7
ASSGASGGYEQY
>TRBV19|NA|TRBJ2-7
ASSSGDEQY
>TRBV6-6|NA|TRBJ1-1
ASSQSGGTEAF
>TRBV4-2|NA|TRBJ1-3
ASSQDYRVSGGNTIY
>TRBV6-4|NA|TRBJ2-3
ASSFTGTSTDTQY
>TRBV7-3|NA|TRBJ1-5
ASSSEQFSNQPQH
>TRBV27|NA|TRBJ1-4
ASSFSGVEKLF
>TRBV5-1|NA|TRBJ1-2
ASSFGLTVSNSYGYT
>TRBV30|NA|TRBJ1-2
ATSWGQGGYT
>TRBV2|NA|TRBJ2-3
ASSPGLGTDTQY
>TRBV14|NA|TRBJ1-6
ASSLAYNSPLH
>TRBV5-1|few|TRBJ1-2
ASSLARGQGYT
>TRBV2|NA|TRBJ2-5
ASSRQRAGGKETQY
>TRBV5-1|NA|TRBJ2-6
ASNEGDRGAGANVLT
>TRBV12-3/TRBV12-4|NA|TRBJ1-1
ASRSTGNAAF
>TRBV4-1|NA|TRBJ1-3
ASSQEGRYSGNTIY
>TRBV18|NA|TRBJ2-4
ASSPPIGTGGMDIQY
>TRBV5-4|NA|TRBJ2-6
ASSPEAYGANVLT
>TRBV28|NA|TRBJ1-6
ASSLGEPPLH
>TRBV21-1|NA|TRBJ1-2
ASSPRGGVGGYT
>TRBV18|NA|TRBJ1-4
ASSPLGTGTEKLF
>TRBV6-6|NA|TRBJ1-1
ASQTGQGLDTEAF
>TRBV11-2|NA|TRBJ1-2
ASSPMGRGLYGYT
>TRBV29-1|NA|TRBJ1-1
SAQRELNTEAF
>TRBV5-5|NA|TRBJ2-1
ASSHPGENEQF
>TRBV20-1|NA|TRBJ1-3
SARGGNTIY
>TRBV7-9|NA|TRBJ1-6
ASSLALTRYNSPLH
>TRBV24-1|NA|TRBJ1-5
ATSGGADNQPQH
>TRBV7-2|NA|TRBJ2-5
ASSFRDRGRETQY
>TRBV30|NA|TRBJ1-3
AWSVRRGNTIY
>TRBV20-1|NA|TRBJ2-7
SASAVGIGQY
>TRBV28|NA|TRBJ1-6
ASSLYRASVSPLH
>TRBV11-2|NA|TRBJ1-1
ASSPDRVNTEAF
>TRBV2|NA|TRBJ2-3
ASSDSGGVADTQY
>TRBV7-9|NA|TRBJ1-1
ASSRAHRDTEAF